This TCR beta chain was profiled in a study of blood T cell repertoires in COVID-19. This CDR3 has 13 residues. Trimming took 7 bases from V and 6 from J; bases not matched to a gene: 6. Germline CDR1 is LNHDA and CDR2 is SQIVND (reference sequence). TCRdb's copy holds only in-frame clones and misses some; the assay was immunoSEQ multiplex PCR. This sample has about 300,000 clones, with roughly 86% found just once. Those enrolled in Seattle joined during active infection and were followed longitudinally afterward. The sequencing input was peripheral blood. The rearrangement joins TRBV19 to TRBJ1-5; 7 nucleotides match TRBD1. The clonotype comes from a young woman with COVID-19, enrolled during active disease. CDR3 amino acids: CASTQGGIQPQHF. The CDR3 DNA follows: TGTGCCAGTACCCAGGGGGGAATTCAGCCCCAGCATTTT.